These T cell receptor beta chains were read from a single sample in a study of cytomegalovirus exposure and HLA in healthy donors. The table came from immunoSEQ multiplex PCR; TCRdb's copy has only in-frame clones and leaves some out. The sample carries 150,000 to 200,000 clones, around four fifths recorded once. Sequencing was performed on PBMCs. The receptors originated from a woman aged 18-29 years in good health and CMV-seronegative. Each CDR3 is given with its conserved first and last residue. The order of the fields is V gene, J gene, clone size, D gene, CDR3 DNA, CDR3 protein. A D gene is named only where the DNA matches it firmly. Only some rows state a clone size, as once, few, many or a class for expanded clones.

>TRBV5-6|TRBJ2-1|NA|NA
TGTGCCAGCAGCTTGACTCCGGGAGTCTCCTACAATGAGCAGTTCTTC
CASSLTPGVSYNEQFF
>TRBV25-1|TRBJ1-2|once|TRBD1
TGTGCCAGCAGTGAGACAGGGATGAACTATGGCTACACCTTC
CASSETGMNYGYTF
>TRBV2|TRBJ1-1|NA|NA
TGTGCCAGCGTTCAATACAGGCTGAACACTGAAGCTTTCTTT
CASVQYRLNTEAFF
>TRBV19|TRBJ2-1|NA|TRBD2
TGTGCCAGTAGTTCCGGCCTAGCGGATTTGTACAGTGAGCAGTTCTTC
CASSSGLADLYSEQFF
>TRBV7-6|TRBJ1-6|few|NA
TGTGCCAGCAGCTTAGGGGGGGTAAACTCACCCCTCCACTTT
CASSLGGVNSPLHF
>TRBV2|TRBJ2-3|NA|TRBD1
TGTGCCAGCAGGTCGGGACAGACTAGCACAGATACGCAGTATTTT
CASRSGQTSTDTQYF
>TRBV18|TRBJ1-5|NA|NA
TGTGCCAGCTCGCCTCGGGTGAGGCGTGGACAGCCCCAGCATTTT
CASSPRVRRGQPQHF
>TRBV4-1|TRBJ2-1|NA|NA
TGCGCCAGCAGCCAATCAACGAGTGTGTACAATGAGCAGTTCTTC
CASSQSTSVYNEQFF
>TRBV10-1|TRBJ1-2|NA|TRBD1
TGCGCCAGCAGTGTAGGGGGCCTCGGCTATGGCTACACCTTC
CASSVGGLGYGYTF
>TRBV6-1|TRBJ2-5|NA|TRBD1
TGTGCCAGCAGGGGGGACAGCCAAGAGACCCAGTACTTC
CASRGDSQETQYF
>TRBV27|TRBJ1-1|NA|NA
TGTGCCAGCAGTCTTCGGGGGGGGCGTTCGACTGAAGCTTTCTTT
CASSLRGGRSTEAFF
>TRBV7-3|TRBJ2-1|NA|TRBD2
TGTGCCAGCAGCTCCACCGGGACTAGCGCGGTGTTCTTC
CASSSTGTSAVFF
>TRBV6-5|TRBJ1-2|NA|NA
TGTGCCAGCAGTTACGGGACACTGTATGGCTACACCTTC
CASSYGTLYGYTF
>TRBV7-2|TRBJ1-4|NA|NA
TGTGCCAGCAGCTTATTCGGACAGACAACTAATGAAAAACTGTTTTTT
CASSLFGQTTNEKLFF
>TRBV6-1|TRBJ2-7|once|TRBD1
TGTGCCAGCAGTGATTTAGGACAGGGGAGGTCCGAGCAGTACTTC
CASSDLGQGRSEQYF
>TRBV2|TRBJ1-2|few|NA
TGTGCCAGCAGTGAATCCCAGGGTGGCTACACCTTC
CASSESQGGYTF
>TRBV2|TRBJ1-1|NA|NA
TGTGCCAGCAGTGAAGCGGACCGGTGGGGGGACACTGAAGCTTTCTTT
CASSEADRWGDTEAFF
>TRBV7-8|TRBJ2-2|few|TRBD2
TGTGCCAGCAGCCCTCCCAGTTTAGCGGGGGGGAACACCGGGGAGCTGTTTTTT
CASSPPSLAGGNTGELFF
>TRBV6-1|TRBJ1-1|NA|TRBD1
TGTGCCAGCAGATCACAGGGGGCGACTGAAGCTTTCTTT
CASRSQGATEAFF
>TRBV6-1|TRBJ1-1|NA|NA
TGTGCCAGCGTGGGGCCGTGGTGGGGGAACACTGAAGCTTTCTTT
CASVGPWWGNTEAFF
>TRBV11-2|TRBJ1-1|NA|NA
TGTGCCAGCAGAACAAGCCGGGAGGACCGGAACACTGAAGCTTTCTTT
CASRTSREDRNTEAFF
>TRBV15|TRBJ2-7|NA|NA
TGTGCCACCAGCAGAGATCTACAGTCCGAGCAGTACTTC
CATSRDLQSEQYF
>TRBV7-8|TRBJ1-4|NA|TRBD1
TGTGCCAGCAGCCGTGACAGGGTGTTTGATAATGAAAAACTGTTTTTT
CASSRDRVFDNEKLFF
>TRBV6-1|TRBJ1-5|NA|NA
TGTGCCAGCACAGCTAGAAATCAGCCCCAGCATTTT
CASTARNQPQHF
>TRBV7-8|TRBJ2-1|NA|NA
TGTGCCAGCAGCTTACAGGAGGGGTTAGGGAATGAGCAGTTCTTC
CASSLQEGLGNEQFF
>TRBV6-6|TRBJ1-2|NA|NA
TGTGCCAGCAGTTACCTTAACTATGGCTACACCTTC
CASSYLNYGYTF
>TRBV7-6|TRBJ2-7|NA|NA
TGTGCCAGCGGCCCGCACCACTACGAGCAGTACTTC
CASGPHHYEQYF
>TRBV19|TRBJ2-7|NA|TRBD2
TGTGCCAGTAGTATTCGGTCCCCGACTAGCGGGGGGTGGAACGAGCAGTACTTC
CASSIRSPTSGGWNEQYF
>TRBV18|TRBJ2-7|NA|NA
TGTGCCAGCTCACTAAGGACAGACGAGCAGTACTTC
CASSLRTDEQYF
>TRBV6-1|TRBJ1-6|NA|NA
TGTGCCAGCAGTGAAGGGATATGGCAGACTGGTAATTCACCCCTCCACTTT
CASSEGIWQTGNSPLHF
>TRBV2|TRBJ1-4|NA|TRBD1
TGTGCCAGCAGTGGCAGGGGGCTTACTAATGAAAAACTGTTTTTT
CASSGRGLTNEKLFF
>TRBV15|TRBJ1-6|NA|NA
TGTGCCACCAGCAGAGATAGGGCAGGGGATTCACCCCTCCACTTT
CATSRDRAGDSPLHF
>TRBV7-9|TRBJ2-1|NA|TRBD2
TGTGCCAGCAGCCGCGGGGGGACCTCCTACAATGAGCAGTTCTTC
CASSRGGTSYNEQFF
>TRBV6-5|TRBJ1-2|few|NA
TGTGCCAGCAAGTTGGTGACACGGACTAACTATGGCTACACCTTC
CASKLVTRTNYGYTF
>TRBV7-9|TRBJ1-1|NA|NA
TGTTCCAGCAGCCCAAGCGGAAACACTGAAGCTTTCTTT
CSSSPSGNTEAFF
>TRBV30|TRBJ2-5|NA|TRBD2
TGTGCCTGGGAAACTAGCGGGAGAGAGACCCAGTACTTC
CAWETSGRETQYF
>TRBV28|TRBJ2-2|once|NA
TGTGCCAGCAGTTTTTTAGCTGAGAACACCGGGGAGCTGTTTTTT
CASSFLAENTGELFF
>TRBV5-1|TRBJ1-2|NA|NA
TGCGCCAGCAGCTTCGGACAGACCTATGGCTACACCTTC
CASSFGQTYGYTF
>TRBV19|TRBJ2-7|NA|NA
TGTGCCAGCCAACGACCAATGAGGCCCTACGAGCAGTACTTC
CASQRPMRPYEQYF
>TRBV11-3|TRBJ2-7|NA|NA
TGTGCCAGCAGCCGGGGACACTACTACGAGCAGTACTTC
CASSRGHYYEQYF
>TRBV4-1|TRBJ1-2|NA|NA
TGCGCCAGCAGCCCTGAGATGTATGGTCTTGTTTATGGCTACACCTTC
CASSPEMYGLVYGYTF
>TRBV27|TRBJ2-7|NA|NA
TGTGCCAGCAGTTTATCAGTCAGGTTCCCATACGAGCAGTACTTC
CASSLSVRFPYEQYF
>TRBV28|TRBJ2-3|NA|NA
TGTGCCAGCAACCTCCTCCAGGGATATAGCACAGGAACGCAGTATTTT
CASNLLQGYSTGTQYF
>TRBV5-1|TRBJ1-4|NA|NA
TGCGCCAGCAGGAGAACGGTGCTTAATGAAAAACTGTTTTTT
CASRRTVLNEKLFF
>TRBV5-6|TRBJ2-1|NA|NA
TGTGCCAGCAGCTTGCGCGACTCATATTACAATGAGCAGTTCTTC
CASSLRDSYYNEQFF
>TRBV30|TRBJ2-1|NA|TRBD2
TGTGCCTGGACCCCCGGGACTAGCAGCTACAATGAGCAGTTCTTC
CAWTPGTSSYNEQFF
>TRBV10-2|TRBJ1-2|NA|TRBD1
TGCGCCAGCAGTGGGGACAGGGACCGGATCTATGGCTACACCTTC
CASSGDRDRIYGYTF
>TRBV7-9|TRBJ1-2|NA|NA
TGTGCCAGCAGCGCCCTAACAGGGTCCTTTGGCTACACCTTC
CASSALTGSFGYTF
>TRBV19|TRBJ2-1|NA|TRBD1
TGTGCCAGTAGAGACAGGGACGACGTCTCCTACAATGAGCAGTTCTTC
CASRDRDDVSYNEQFF
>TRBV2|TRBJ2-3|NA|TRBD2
TGTGCCAGCAAGCGACTAGCGGGGGGGCCGGATACGCAGTATTTT
CASKRLAGGPDTQYF
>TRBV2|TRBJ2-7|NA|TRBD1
TGTGCCAGCAGAGACCGGGACAGGGTTGTCTACGAGCAGTACTTC
CASRDRDRVVYEQYF
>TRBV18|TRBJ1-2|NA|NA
TGTGCCAGCTCACCAAGCGGATACTATGGCTACACCTTC
CASSPSGYYGYTF
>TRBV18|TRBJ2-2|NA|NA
TGTGCCAGCTCACCGGACAGAAGGGGCTTTTTTCGGGGGGAGCTGTTTTTT
CASSPDRRGFFRGELFF